The rows below give T cell receptor beta chains drawn from one sample of a study of patients and donors after allogeneic stem cell transplantation. In TCRdb, the RT-PCR reads were re-called with MiXCR into one record per CDR3 protein. Of some 150,000 distinct CDR3 sequences listed, about a third are singletons. The sequencing sample was made of blood, either unsorted or a sorted T cell fraction (not recorded which). These receptor sequences come from a human donor who was either an allogeneic HSCT recipient or a stem cell or donor lymphocyte infusion donor (not recorded which). It is not recorded whose cells these are; they may come from a transplant donor. The CDR3 runs from the conserved cysteine through the conserved F or W. A D gene is named only where the DNA matches it firmly. Clone size appears in some rows only: once, few, many, or a class for an expanded clone.

d_call clone_size j_call v_call cdr3_length cdr3_aa cdr3_nt
- few TRBJ2-2 TRBV12-3/TRBV12-4 13 CASSLVDTGELFF TGTGCCAGCAGTTTGGTGGACACCGGGGAGCTGTTTTTT
- few TRBJ1-5 TRBV5-1 13 CASSLGLAQPQHF TGCGCCAGCAGCTTAGGGTTGGCTCAGCCCCAGCATTTT
- - TRBJ1-1 TRBV29-1 14 CSGKRLVSNTEAFF TGCAGCGGTAAGAGACTGGTCTCGAACACTGAAGCTTTCTTT
TRBD1 few TRBJ1-1 TRBV9 14 CASSAYTGETEAFF TGTGCCAGCAGCGCGTACACAGGGGAAACTGAAGCTTTCTTT
TRBD1 - TRBJ1-4 TRBV4-1 16 CASSQDLADREEKLFF TGCGCCAGCAGCCAAGATCTTGCGGACAGGGAGGAAAAACTGTTTTTT
- few TRBJ1-1 TRBV7-8 13 CASSFGKNTEAFF TGTGCCAGCAGCTTTGGTAAGAACACTGAAGCTTTCTTT
- - TRBJ2-7 TRBV27 15 CASSSQYRGSYEQYF TGTGCCAGCAGTTCCCAATATAGGGGATCCTACGAGCAGTACTTC
- few TRBJ2-1 TRBV12-3/TRBV12-4 12 CASSFGPNEQFF TGTGCCAGCAGTTTCGGCCCCAATGAGCAGTTCTTC
- - TRBJ2-4 TRBV27 16 CASSSRWGEAKNIQYF TGTGCCAGCAGTTCCCGCTGGGGAGAAGCCAAAAACATTCAGTACTTC
- few TRBJ1-1 TRBV20-1 15 CSARVGTGIKTEAFF TGCAGTGCTAGAGTAGGCACAGGCATTAAAACTGAAGCTTTCTTT
- - TRBJ1-1 TRBV12-3/TRBV12-4 12 CASTSDVNEAFF TGTGCCAGCACCTCGGACGTGAATGAAGCTTTCTTT
- many TRBJ1-4 TRBV20-1 14 CSARDGPREEKLFF TGCAGTGCTAGAGATGGACCCCGGGAGGAAAAACTGTTTTTT
TRBD1 - TRBJ1-6 TRBV27 17 CASRSWTGATANSPLHF TGTGCCAGCAGATCCTGGACAGGCGCTACGGCAAATTCACCCCTCCACTTT
- - TRBJ1-5 TRBV2 13 CASPGVRDQPQHF TGTGCCAGTCCAGGGGTTAGGGATCAGCCCCAGCATTTT
- - TRBJ2-3 TRBV29-1 14 CSVLLEGGIDTQYF TGCAGCGTCCTCCTGGAGGGGGGCATAGATACGCAGTATTTT
- - TRBJ2-4 TRBV12-3/TRBV12-4 15 CASSRRSTEKNIQYF TGTGCCAGCAGTCGCCGATCGACAGAGAAAAACATTCAGTACTTC
- - TRBJ1-3 TRBV5-1 17 CASSLDGPVASGNTIYF TGCGCCAGCAGCTTGGATGGTCCGGTGGCCTCTGGAAACACCATATATTTT
- - TRBJ1-4 TRBV5-1 15 CASSPGLVANEKLFF TGCGCCAGCAGCCCGGGGTTGGTGGCCAATGAAAAACTGTTTTTT
- few TRBJ1-4 TRBV12-3/TRBV12-4 17 CASSPTGPQSGVVKLFF TGTGCCAGCAGCCCCACAGGGCCGCAATCGGGCGTTGTAAAACTGTTTTTT
- - TRBJ1-1 TRBV29-1 13 CSPQQLSNTEAFF TGCAGCCCCCAACAGTTATCGAACACTGAAGCTTTCTTT
- - TRBJ2-2 TRBV7-2 14 CASSLAGITGELFF TGTGCCAGCAGCTTAGCTGGGATCACCGGGGAGCTGTTTTTT
TRBD1 - TRBJ1-5 TRBV24-1 15 CATNGQGASNQPQHF TGTGCCACCAATGGGCAGGGGGCGAGCAATCAGCCCCAGCATTTT
- - TRBJ2-2 TRBV12-3/TRBV12-4 15 CASSRQGMNTGELFF TGTGCCAGCAGTCGCCAGGGGATGAACACCGGGGAGCTGTTTTTT
- once TRBJ1-5 TRBV12-3/TRBV12-4 17 CASSPEHRWQGNQPQHF TGTGCCAGCAGTCCCGAGCATAGGTGGCAAGGCAATCAGCCCCAGCATTTT
- few TRBJ1-1 TRBV28 16 CASSLIAGVGDTEAFF TGTGCCAGCAGTTTAATAGCAGGGGTAGGGGACACTGAAGCTTTCTTT
- - TRBJ2-6 TRBV6-5 17 CASSYARISSGANVLTF TGTGCCAGCAGTTACGCCCGGATAAGCTCTGGGGCCAACGTCCTGACTTTC
- few TRBJ1-1 TRBV5-1 19 CASSLVGHRGGPRYTEAFF TGCGCCAGCAGCTTGGTGGGACATCGTGGGGGCCCGAGGTACACTGAAGCTTTCTTT
- - TRBJ1-5 TRBV20-1 13 CSARIDGNQPQHF TGCAGTGCTAGGATTGATGGCAATCAGCCCCAGCATTTT
- few TRBJ1-4 TRBV7-9 16 CASSLVTRAGVGKLFF TGTGCCAGCAGCTTAGTTACCCGGGCAGGGGTAGGAAAACTGTTTTTT
- few TRBJ2-5 TRBV2 13 CASSEPPRETQYF TGTGCCAGCAGTGAACCCCCACGCGAGACCCAGTACTTC
- - TRBJ1-4 TRBV6-5 13 CASSYSFYEKLFF TGTGCCAGCAGTTACTCGTTTTATGAAAAACTGTTTTTT
- - TRBJ2-6 TRBV4-1 17 CASSQDTLTGQPNVLTF TGCGCCAGCAGCCAAGATACCCTAACCGGTCAGCCCAACGTCCTGACTTTC
- - TRBJ2-1 TRBV12-3/TRBV12-4 12 CASSFIVNEQFF TGTGCCAGCAGTTTCATTGTCAATGAGCAGTTCTTC
- - TRBJ1-1 TRBV5-1 13 CASSQQGHTEAFF TGCGCCAGCAGTCAGCAGGGGCACACTGAAGCTTTCTTT
- few TRBJ1-5 TRBV5-6 16 CASSFGVPYSNQPQHF TGTGCCAGCAGCTTTGGGGTCCCTTATAGCAATCAGCCCCAGCATTTT
- few TRBJ1-1 TRBV27 16 CASSLSGRGGVTEAFF TGTGCCAGCAGTTTATCCGGACGCGGGGGAGTGACTGAAGCTTTCTTT
TRBD1 - TRBJ1-6 TRBV6-5 15 CASTQTGGGNSPLHF TGTGCCAGCACTCAAACAGGGGGCGGTAATTCACCCCTCCACTTT
- - TRBJ2-1 TRBV30 13 CAWRGTGVNEQFF TGTGCCTGGAGAGGGACTGGGGTAAATGAGCAGTTCTTC
TRBD1 - TRBJ1-1 TRBV5-1 15 CASSLEGTAVSEAFF TGCGCCAGCAGCTTGGAAGGGACAGCTGTGTCTGAAGCTTTCTTT
- - TRBJ1-1 TRBV24-1 17 CATSDHRGGPKNTEAFF TGTGCCACCAGTGACCACCGGGGGGGGCCAAAGAACACTGAAGCTTTCTTT
- few TRBJ1-1 TRBV7-9 15 CASSLARIRETEAFF TGTGCCAGCAGCTTGGCTCGGATCCGAGAGACTGAAGCTTTCTTT
- - TRBJ1-5 TRBV12-3/TRBV12-4 15 CASSLTARSNQPQHF TGTGCCAGCAGTCTGACAGCGAGATCTAATCAGCCCCAGCATTTT
- few TRBJ2-7 TRBV6-6 11 CASASSYEQYF TGTGCCAGTGCTAGCTCCTACGAGCAGTACTTC
- - TRBJ2-2 TRBV6-6 11 CATSYGGELFF TGTGCCACGTCTTATGGGGGGGAGCTGTTTTTT
- - TRBJ1-4 TRBV6-5 12 CASSPRGEKLFF TGTGCCAGCAGTCCCCGGGGGGAAAAACTGTTTTTT
- - TRBJ2-5 TRBV28 13 CASSFVIQETQYF TGTGCCAGCAGTTTCGTAATTCAAGAGACCCAGTACTTC
- - TRBJ2-7 TRBV4-3 14 CASSQGSGPYEQYF TGCGCCAGCAGCCAAGGGTCAGGGCCGTACGAGCAGTACTTC
- - TRBJ1-1 TRBV6-6 13 CASSYNSGAEAFF TGTGCCAGCAGTTACAACAGTGGCGCTGAAGCTTTCTTT
TRBD1 - TRBJ1-1 TRBV6-6 15 CASSPGQARSTEAFF TGTGCCAGCAGCCCCGGACAGGCTAGAAGCACTGAAGCTTTCTTT
- few TRBJ1-1 TRBV12-3/TRBV12-4 16 CASSSQGGFKDTEAFF TGTGCCAGCAGTTCACAGGGAGGGTTCAAGGACACTGAAGCTTTCTTT
- few TRBJ1-2 TRBV20-1 12 CSASPTLKGYTF TGCAGTGCTTCCCCAACTCTGAAGGGCTACACCTTC